The clone carrying this T cell receptor (beta chain) was seen a handful of times. Assembly of TCR beta libraries relied on iRepertoire HTBI primers together with Arm-PCR of CDR3 regions. TCRdb ran MiXCR on the multiplex PCR reads and lists one entry per CDR3 protein. Of 530,000 or so distinct CDR3 sequences in the sample, 13% were seen once. The CDR3 contains 14 residues. V lost 3 bases, J lost 2 bases, and 10 bases lay in between. This sample is drawn from a study of regulatory T cells in long-lasting Graves disease. Time point defined: newly diagnosed GD, antithyroid drugs for less than 3 months. After RNA was extracted from PBMCs, the TCR library was made from it. The data were also submitted as part of a second study, on T cells in Graves' hyperthyroidism and ophthalmopathy.

Sequencing was performed on peripheral blood mononuclear cells (PBMCs), taken at new diagnosis, from a patient treated with antithyroid drugs. This receptor was obtained from a man younger than 40 with Graves disease. This sequence joins TRBV12-3 or TRBV12-4 and TRBJ2-5; D unresolved. In nucleotides, the CDR3 is TGTGCCAGCAGTTTTTCCTCGGAACAAGAGACCCAGTACTTC. Translation: CASSFSSEQETQYF.